Included here is one T cell receptor (beta chain) sequence, with context. This clonotype was picked up many times. Its antigen has not been determined. No clone much larger than this one lies a single base away; base qualities are absent. Total RNA and DNA were co-extracted without cell sorting from approximately 22-30 mg of bulk tissue using the AllPrep DNA/RNA mini kit. Surgical resection was performed in China between late 2015 and early 2016 on about five patients with histopathologically diagnosed primary liver carcinoma. Chronic HBV infection was present in the patients, and the patients were treatment-naive at sampling. Each tumor was sampled at five spatially separated regions: the tumor centre plus the superior, inferior, left-lateral and right-lateral poles. According to histology, viable tumor cells made up more than 80% of every tumor sample. Pieces of fresh tumor and adjacent tissue were cut in half, with one half kept in RNAlater at -80 degrees C and the other half sent for histology.

Using a constant-region primer and ProtoScript II reverse transcriptase, TCRbeta-specific cDNA was reverse-transcribed from approximately 0.5 ug total RNA. The TCRbeta libraries were prepared through three rounds of nested multiplex PCR following a slightly modified ARM-PCR procedure. Multiplex TRBV1-TRBV30 forward primers and a Cbeta reverse primer were used in the first two PCR rounds, each of which was run for around 10 cycles. Sample barcodes and Illumina adapters were attached in a final 25-cycle PCR using Deep VentR polymerase. Before sequencing, amplicons between 200 and 500 bp were purified from gel using a QIAquick gel extraction kit. An Illumina HiSeq 2500 was used to sequence the TCRbeta amplicons, generating 250-bp paired-end reads. In the original analysis: To recover full CDR3 sequences, reads were quality-trimmed using Trimmomatic v0.33 and paired reads were then merged using FLASH v1.2.11. MiGEC v1.2.1b assigned V, D and J germline segments to the rearranged TCRbeta sequences. Clonotype statistics and Shannon-Wiener diversity indices were computed with VDJtools v1.0.0. Except for diversity analysis, only each sample's 250 most abundant clonotypes were used in subsequent analyses to reduce sampling bias. The public reads were run again by TCRdb, first through fastp at Q25 and then through MiXCR, and only productive beta chains were kept. Each record represents a unique CDR3 protein, reported with the most common genes and DNA among its rows. In this record, the V and J calls reflect TCRdb's handling and not the investigators' own analysis. The sample records over 95,000 distinct CDR3 sequences, around two thirds of which are singletons. The top ten constitute around 8.8% of the sample.

This sample was taken from a study of tumor-infiltrating lymphocytes in primary liver carcinoma (dated by TCRdb to about 2017). With respect to the entire study: Hepatocellular carcinoma (four) or combined HCC and intrahepatic cholangiocarcinoma (one) was present in the five patients, who were three men and two women aged 30 to 69 years. The five patients had tumors staged T1-T3 N0M0, with maximum diameters ranging from 4.2 to 10 cm. Reproducibility between technical replicate repertoires was high, with correlation coefficients above 0.98 and mean shared-clone rates approximately 0.9. Samples yielded roughly 3.5 to 7.13 million productive TCRbeta reads; read depth did not differ significantly between tissue types. For each liver tumor, the study sampled five regions along with adjacent normal tissue and blood, and applied TCRbeta repertoire sequencing, expression microarrays and whole-exome sequencing. To link TCRbeta repertoire diversity to the local molecular phenotype, the approximately 23 tumor region samples were profiled with Agilent mRNA microarrays. A total of approximately 35 specimens from 5 patients, comprising 25 or so tumor regions, 5 adjacent noncancerous liver tissues and 5 peripheral blood samples, were covered by TCRbeta repertoire sequencing. General conclusions and limits of the study: With just four or five patients in the study, the authors point out that the findings should be validated in a larger study. The top 250 clones accounted for a significantly greater share of the repertoire in tumors than in blood (p = 0.039). Only about 8-24% of top clones were present in all five regions of a tumor, suggesting spatial heterogeneity of tumor-infiltrating T cells. Bulk unsorted samples precluded comparing CD4+ and CD8+ T cell repertoires. Repertoire overlap was higher between tumor regions (mean around 36%) than tumor-adjacent (approximately 17%) or tumor-blood (14%) pairs, consistent with antigen-driven expansion. Only the TCR beta chain was sequenced, which likely underestimates true repertoire diversity because unpaired alpha chains were not captured.

Cut back by 7 bases and 7 bases, the V and J ends lie 17 bases apart. CDR1 MNHEY and CDR2 SVGAGI were looked up in the germline V gene. The CDR3 starts with the cysteine, ends with the phenylalanine, and has 14 residues. Only CDR3 DNA is held: 42 bases, read in frame from base 1. The TCR was taken from a woman aged 60-75 years with primary liver carcinoma and hepatitis B virus infection. The sequencing input was liver tumor tissue from sampling region 5. Sample cell subset or site, as interpreted from the label and publication: tumor region T5, tumor centre. The chain employs TRBV6-5 and TRBJ2-1; the D region possibly corresponds to TRBD2 (5 bases align). CDR3 loop: CASTIGPRGNEQFF. Here is the DNA: TGTGCCAGCACCATCGGACCTCGGGGAAATGAGCAGTTCTTC.